This is a list of T cell receptor beta chains from one sample in a study of regulatory T cells in long-lasting Graves disease. TCRdb recomputed calls from the multiplex PCR reads with MiXCR, one row per CDR3 protein. Here the sample spans hundreds of thousands of distinct CDR3 sequences, around 15% being singletons. These data also formed part of another study, on T cells in Graves' hyperthyroidism and ophthalmopathy.

The specimen comprised peripheral blood mononuclear cells (PBMCs), sampled at new diagnosis, from a patient treated with antithyroid drugs. The source is a woman under 40 with Graves disease. Both conserved end residues are part of each CDR3. The order of the fields is J gene, clone size, D gene, V gene, CDR3 DNA, CDR3 protein. A D gene is named only where the DNA matches it firmly. Not every row has a clone size; where given, it reads once, few, many or a size class.

TRBJ2-3 many TRBD2 TRBV2 TGTGCCAGCAGGAAAAACTTAGCGGGAGGGCAGGATACGCAGTATTTT CASRKNLAGGQDTQYF
TRBJ1-1 . . TRBV2 TGTGCCAGCAAATTTAACACAGCGAACACTGAAGCTTTCTTT CASKFNTANTEAFF
TRBJ1-2 many . TRBV3-1 TGTGCCAGCAGCCCGGCTAACTATGGCTACACCTTC CASSPANYGYTF
TRBJ1-2 . TRBD1 TRBV5-1 TGCGCCAGCAGCTTGGGGGCCGGGACAGTGGATGGCTACACCTTC CASSLGAGTVDGYTF
TRBJ1-2 many . TRBV29-1 TGCAGCGTCGAGGGGGGGTACGGCACGGGCTACACCTTC CSVEGGYGTGYTF
TRBJ2-1 . . TRBV6-5 TGTGCCAGCAGTTACGGGTCCGGGCCCAATGAGCAGTTCTTC CASSYGSGPNEQFF
TRBJ1-4 many . TRBV6-1 TGTGCCAGCAGTGAGGCAGGGCGAGGTGAAAAACTGTTTTTT CASSEAGRGEKLFF
TRBJ1-2 few . TRBV20-1 TGCAGTGCTACAACCTTGGCTAACTATGGCTACACCTTC CSATTLANYGYTF
TRBJ2-3 few TRBD1 TRBV5-1 TGCGCCAGCAGCTCGGACAGGGTCACAGATACGCAGTATTTT CASSSDRVTDTQYF
TRBJ1-3 few . TRBV18 TGTGCCAGCTCATCCTTGGATCGTTCTGGAAACACCATATATTTT CASSSLDRSGNTIYF
TRBJ1-2 many . TRBV2 TGTGCCAGCAGTGATCGTGGGGTACGTGACGGCTACACCTTC CASSDRGVRDGYTF
TRBJ1-1 many . TRBV6-1 TGTGCCAGCAGAATGACAGAGCTAACTGAAGCTTTCTTT CASRMTELTEAFF
TRBJ2-7 few . TRBV4-2 TGTGCCAGCAGCCAAGTATCGGGGGACTACGAGCAGTACTTC CASSQVSGDYEQYF
TRBJ1-5 many TRBD1 TRBV7-8 TGTGCCAGCAGCTTCTCCGGGACAGGGAACCAGCCCCAGCATTTT CASSFSGTGNQPQHF
TRBJ2-2 . . TRBV29-1 TGCAGCGCCTCTCAGGTTGCGGGGGCCAGGGAGCTGTTTTTT CSASQVAGARELFF
TRBJ2-1 many . TRBV2 TGTGCCAGCATGTTCGGGAATGAGCAGTTCTTC CASMFGNEQFF
TRBJ1-1 many . TRBV28 TGTGCCAGCCGATTAGGGGGGCAGAACACTGAAGCTTTCTTT CASRLGGQNTEAFF